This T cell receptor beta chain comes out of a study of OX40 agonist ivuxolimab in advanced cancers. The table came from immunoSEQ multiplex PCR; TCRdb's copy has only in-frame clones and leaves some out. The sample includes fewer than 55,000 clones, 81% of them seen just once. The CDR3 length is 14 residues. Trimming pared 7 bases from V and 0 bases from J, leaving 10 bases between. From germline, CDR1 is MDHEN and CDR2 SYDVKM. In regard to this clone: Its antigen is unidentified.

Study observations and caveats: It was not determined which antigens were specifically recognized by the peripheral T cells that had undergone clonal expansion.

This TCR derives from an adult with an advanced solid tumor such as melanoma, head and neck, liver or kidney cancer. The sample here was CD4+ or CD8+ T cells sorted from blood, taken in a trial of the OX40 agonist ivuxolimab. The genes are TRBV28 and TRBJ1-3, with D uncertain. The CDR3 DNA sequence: TGTGCCAGCAAGGAACTGAGCTCTGGAAACACCATATATTTT. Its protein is CASKELSSGNTIYF.